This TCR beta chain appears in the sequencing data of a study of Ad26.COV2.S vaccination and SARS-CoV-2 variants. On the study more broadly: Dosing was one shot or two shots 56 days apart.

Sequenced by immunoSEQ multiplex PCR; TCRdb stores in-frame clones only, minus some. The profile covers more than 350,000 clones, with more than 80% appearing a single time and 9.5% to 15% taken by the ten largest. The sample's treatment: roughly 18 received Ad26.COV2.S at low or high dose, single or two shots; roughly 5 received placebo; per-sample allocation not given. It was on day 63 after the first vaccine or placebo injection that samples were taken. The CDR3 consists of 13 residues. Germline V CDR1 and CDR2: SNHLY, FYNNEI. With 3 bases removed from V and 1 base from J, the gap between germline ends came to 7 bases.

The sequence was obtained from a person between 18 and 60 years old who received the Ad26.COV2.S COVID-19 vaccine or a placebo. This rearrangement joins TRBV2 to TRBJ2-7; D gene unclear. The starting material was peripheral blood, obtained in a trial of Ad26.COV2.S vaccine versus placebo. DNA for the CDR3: TGTGCCAGCAGTGACGGCAGATCCTACGAGCAGTACTTC. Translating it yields CASSDGRSYEQYF.